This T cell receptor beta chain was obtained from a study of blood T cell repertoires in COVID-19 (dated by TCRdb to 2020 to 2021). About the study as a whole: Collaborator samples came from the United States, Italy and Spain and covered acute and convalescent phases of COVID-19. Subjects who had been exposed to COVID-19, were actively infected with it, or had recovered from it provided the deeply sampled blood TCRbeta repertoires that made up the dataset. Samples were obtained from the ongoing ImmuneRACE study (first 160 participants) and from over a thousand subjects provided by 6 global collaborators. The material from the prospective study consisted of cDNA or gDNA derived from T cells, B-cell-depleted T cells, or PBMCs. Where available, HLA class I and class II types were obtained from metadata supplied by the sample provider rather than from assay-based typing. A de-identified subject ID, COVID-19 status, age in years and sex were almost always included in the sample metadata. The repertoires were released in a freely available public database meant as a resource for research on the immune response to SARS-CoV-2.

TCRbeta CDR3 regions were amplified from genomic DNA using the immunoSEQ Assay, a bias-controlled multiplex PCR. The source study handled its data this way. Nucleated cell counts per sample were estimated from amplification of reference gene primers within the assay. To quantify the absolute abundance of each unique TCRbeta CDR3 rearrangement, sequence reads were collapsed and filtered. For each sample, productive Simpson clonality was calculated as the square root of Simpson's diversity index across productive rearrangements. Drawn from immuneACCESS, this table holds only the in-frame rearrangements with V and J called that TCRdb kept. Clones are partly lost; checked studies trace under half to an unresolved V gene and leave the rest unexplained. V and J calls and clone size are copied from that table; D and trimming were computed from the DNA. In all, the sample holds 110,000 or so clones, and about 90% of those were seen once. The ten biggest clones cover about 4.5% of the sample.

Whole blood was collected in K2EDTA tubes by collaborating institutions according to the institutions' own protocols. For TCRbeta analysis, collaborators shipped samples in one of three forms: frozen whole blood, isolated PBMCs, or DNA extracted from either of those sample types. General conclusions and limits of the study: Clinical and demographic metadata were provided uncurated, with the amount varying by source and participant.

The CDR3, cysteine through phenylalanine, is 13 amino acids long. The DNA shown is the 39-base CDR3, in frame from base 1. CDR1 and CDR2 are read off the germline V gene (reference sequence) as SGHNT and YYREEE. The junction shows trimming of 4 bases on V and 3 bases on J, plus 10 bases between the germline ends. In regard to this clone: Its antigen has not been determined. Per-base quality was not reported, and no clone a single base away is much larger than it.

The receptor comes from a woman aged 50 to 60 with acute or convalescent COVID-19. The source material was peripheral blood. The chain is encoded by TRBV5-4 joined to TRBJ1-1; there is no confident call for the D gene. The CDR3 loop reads CASSPERDTEAFF. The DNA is TGTGCCAGCAGCCCGGAACGGGACACTGAAGCTTTCTTT.